This TCR beta chain was observed in a study of OX40 agonist ivuxolimab in advanced cancers. About the study: Ivuxolimab, an agonist antibody against OX40 (CD134), was given to patients. Study-wide results and caveats: Mean expanded clone counts were higher in CD8+ than CD4+ T cells.

Only in-frame clones appear in the TCRdb table, and some are missing; sequencing was by immunoSEQ multiplex PCR. The data hold tens of thousands of clones, with 70% to 90% observed a single time. The CDR3 has 15 residues. Between the trimmed V and J ends, which lost 1 base and 4 bases, there was a span of 13 bases. Germline V lookup: CDR1 LGHNA, CDR2 YSLEER. Of note for this clone: Antigen unknown.

The cohort excluded patients with autoimmune disease history or systemic immunosuppression. This material consisted of CD4+ or CD8+ T cells sorted from blood, taken in a trial of the OX40 agonist ivuxolimab. This TCR came from an adult with an advanced solid tumor such as melanoma, head and neck, liver or kidney cancer. The V call is TRBV4-3, the J call TRBJ1-2; unclear D gene. CDR3 sequence: CASSQAVTNGYGYTF. Here the CDR3 DNA reads TGCGCCAGCAGCCAAGCCGTGACGAATGGCTATGGCTACACCTTC.